Below, one T cell receptor (beta chain) is given with its context. Its cognate antigen is unknown. This specimen comes from a study of beta chain features in type 1 diabetes. Study-wide background: Healthy donors, compared against patients, showed similar age, gender and cell yields. Study outcomes and limitations: TCRB CDR3 length was moderately but significantly reduced in all four CD4+ subsets of Type 1 diabetes patients.

The V gene's germline CDR1 is ENHRY and CDR2 SYGVKD. V lost 7 bases and J 1 base, leaving 10 bases between the germline ends. CDR3 length: 14 residues. All of the isolated RNA was reverse transcribed, so expressed TCRB transcripts were sequenced. Clones were sequenced by immunoSEQ multiplex PCR, and TCRdb holds only the in-frame ones, with some missing. The table records hundreds of thousands of clones, around an eighth of them present only once. The sequenced sample consisted of naive CD4+ T cells from blood. This TCR was sampled from a man between 18 and 29 years old with type 1 diabetes. The chain recombines TRBV10-3 with TRBJ2-2; D is possibly TRBD1 (6 bases). CDR3 region: CAINAGVNTGELFF. In DNA form, the CDR3 reads TGTGCCATCAACGCAGGGGTGAACACCGGGGAGCTGTTTTTT.